This TCR beta chain was captured by sequencing in a study of spatial heterogeneity in lung cancer. Study details: Any follow-up PBMC samples that were available went on to be sequenced, and the median time to follow-up was two to three years after resection.

The time point is: blood at routine non-recurrence follow-up after resection. This clonotype has just a few counts. CDR1 is SGDLS, CDR2 YYNGEE, per germline. The CDR3 contains 12 residues. V dropped 3 bases and J dropped 9 bases, with 10 bases sitting between them. MiXCR was run by TCRdb on the 5' RACE reads, yielding one entry per CDR3 protein. The sample gives tens of thousands of distinct CDR3 sequences, nearly 9% of which show up once; approximately 2% is in the top ten. The sample here was PBMCs, taken at follow-up. This TCR was recovered from a female donor with early-stage non-small cell lung cancer. The chain recombines TRBV9 with TRBJ1-3; D is ambiguous. DNA for the CDR3: TGTGCCAGCAGCGACTCAATGAGCACCATATATTTT. Its translation is CASSDSMSTIYF. The full variable domain, its missing parts supplied by reference TRBV9 and TRBJ1-3, is DSGVTQTPKHLITATGQRVTLRCSPRSGDLSVYWYQQSLDQGLQFLIQYYNGEERAKGNILERFSAQQFPDLHSELNLSSLELGDSALYFCASSDSMSTIYFGEGSWLTVV.